The clone carrying this TCR beta chain was recorded a few times. The V and J ends lost 8 bases and 5 bases respectively, with 10 bases between them. From germline, CDR1 is MNHEY and CDR2 SMNVEV (reference sequence). CDR3 size: 13 residues. Method: immunoSEQ multiplex PCR; TCRdb's copy keeps in-frame clones and lacks some. The table lists more than 150,000 clones, around 85% of them singletons. The data were obtained in a study of blood T cell repertoires in COVID-19. The source of this sequence is a woman of 80 years or more with acute or convalescent COVID-19. The sample was peripheral blood. V usage is TRBV27 and J usage is TRBJ1-6; D might be TRBD1 (5 bases). The CDR3 DNA reads as TGTGCCAGCCAGGGTAACGATAATTCACCCCTCCACTTT. Its translation: CASQGNDNSPLHF.